These 25 T cell receptor beta chains were sequenced from one sample in a study of spatial heterogeneity in lung cancer. This sample's time point: blood at routine non-recurrence follow-up after resection. One entry per CDR3 protein results from TCRdb running MiXCR on the 5' RACE reads. The sample contains about 36,000 distinct CDR3 sequences, more than 6.5% of which appear only once. The sequences come from PBMCs, collected at follow-up. Source of these receptors: a male donor with early-stage non-small cell lung cancer.

Many counts were recorded for this clonotype. The rearrangement uses TRBV12-3 or TRBV12-4 and TRBJ2-2; tentative D call: TRBD2 (6 bases). The CDR3 extends over 19 amino acids. The V gene lost 1 base and the J gene lost 3 bases, with 21 bases spanning the gap. The CDR3 region has the DNA TGTGCCAGCAGTTTAGGGTTAGTTCGGAGGGCGCGGGACACCGGGGAGCTGTTTTTT. It encodes CASSLGLVRRARDTGELFF.

This clonotype was recorded at least ten times. This chain connects TRBV20-1 to TRBJ1-5, with 10 bases lining up with TRBD1. CDR3 length: 13 amino acids. Germline V gene sequence: CDR1 DFQATT, CDR2 SNEGSKA (reference sequence). The V segment lost 5 bases and the J segment 5 bases; nucleotides outside the gene matches: 3. The DNA for the CDR3 is TGCAGTGCTGCCGGGACAGGGGATCAGCCCCAGCATTTT. This sequence encodes CSAAGTGDQPQHF.

This clonotype was observed at least ten times. The rearrangement uses TRBV5-1 and TRBJ2-5; possibly TRBD1 for D (6 bases). Germline CDR1 reads SGHRS; CDR2 reads YFSETQ. This CDR3 spans 15 amino acids. Trimming stripped 0 bases from V and 5 bases from J, with 14 bases between. DNA for the CDR3: TGCGCCAGCAGCTTGGACGCAGGGGCTGGTGAGACCCAGTACTTC. This translates into CASSLDAGAGETQYF.

This clonotype was seen a handful of times. The CDR3 here is CATSRQGSNQPQHF. The CDR3 DNA is TGTGCCACCTCAAGGCAGGGTAGCAATCAGCCCCAGCATTTT. The chain carries TRBV6-1 and TRBJ1-5; a possible D gene is TRBD1 (5 bases). The germline V gene has CDR1 MNHNS and CDR2 SASEGT. The CDR3 covers 14 residues. V was cut by 10 bases and J by 0 bases, with 13 bases left in between.

In this sample, this clonotype is medium-sized. The chain couples TRBV7-8 to TRBJ2-2; D is unresolved. The CDR3 covers 12 residues. Germline-derived CDR1 and CDR2 are SGHVS and FQNEAQ. V lost 8 bases and J lost 4, with 8 bases in between. The CDR3 protein is CASSLFTGELFF. The CDR3 nucleotides are TGTGCCAGCTCCCTATTCACCGGGGAGCTGTTTTTT.

The sample holds many counts of this clonotype. The chain joins TRBV6-6 to TRBJ2-5, with D maybe TRBD2 (5 bases). Germline assignment: CDR1 MNHNY and CDR2 SVGAGI (reference sequence). The V end lost 6 bases, the J end lost 5 bases, and 19 bases lay between the germline ends. This CDR3 has 15 amino acids. CDR3 coding DNA: TGTGCCAGCAGATCTCAAATTGGGAGTGGGGAGACCCAGTACTTC. It yields the protein CASRSQIGSGETQYF.

This clonotype occurred many times. V is TRBV19 and J is TRBJ2-2; no reliable D call. The germline V and J ends were trimmed by 6 bases and 0 bases, with 11 bases remaining between them. The CDR3 is 15 residues long. Germline-derived CDR1 and CDR2 are LNHDA and SQIVND (reference sequence). The CDR3 reads CASSPWGSNTGELFF. The CDR3 DNA is TGTGCCAGTAGCCCATGGGGATCGAACACCGGGGAGCTGTTTTTT.

The chain joins TRBV6-5 to TRBJ1-1; 8 nucleotides align to TRBD1. Trimming removed 6 bases from V and 5 bases from J; junction bases left unmatched: 5. The germline V gene has CDR1 MNHEY and CDR2 SVGAGI. The CDR3 is made up of 13 amino acids. The CDR3 sequence: CASRDREWTEAFF. The CDR3 region has the DNA TGTGCCAGCAGGGACAGGGAATGGACTGAAGCTTTCTTT.

The table lists this clonotype with a few counts. The chain carries TRBV20-1 and TRBJ2-1, with 8 bases aligning to TRBD2. Germline V CDR1 and CDR2: DFQATT, SNEGSKA (reference sequence). Trimming removed 6 bases from V and 7 bases from J; junction bases left unmatched: 11. The CDR3 has 14 amino acids. CDR3 in DNA: TGCAGTGCGGGCGCCGGGGGGGCTAGGAATGAGCAGTTCTTC. Its protein is CSAGAGGARNEQFF.

The table lists this clonotype with many counts. The chain links TRBV12-3 or TRBV12-4 to TRBJ1-2; D not certain. The ends were cut back, 2 bases at V and 13 bases at J, with 17 bases in the middle. The CDR3 totals 13 residues. CDR3 protein: CASSLFVTGEGTF. In DNA form, the CDR3 reads TGTGCCAGCAGTTTATTCGTAACGGGTGAGGGCACCTTC.

This clonotype was detected ten times or more. The CDR3, as DNA: TGTGCCAGCAGCTTAGAATGGGGGGCTTCCCGGGGCAATGAGCAGTTCTTC. This encodes CASSLEWGASRGNEQFF. The chain uses TRBV11-2 and TRBJ2-1; D may match TRBD1 or TRBD2 (6 bases each). CDR3 size: 17 residues. V gave up 0 bases and J gave up 6 bases, with 18 bases separating them. The germline V gene encodes CDR1 SGHAT and CDR2 FQNNGV.

This clonotype came up a few times. The chain links TRBV20-1 to TRBJ1-1, with D possibly being TRBD1 (5 bases). From germline, CDR1 is DFQATT and CDR2 SNEGSKA (reference sequence). This CDR3 has 15 amino acids. The germline V and J ends were trimmed by 4 bases and 0 bases, with 15 bases remaining between them. In DNA form, the CDR3 reads TGCAGTGCTACCGGGACCCCCGGCATGAACACTGAAGCTTTCTTT. It is translated as CSATGTPGMNTEAFF.

This clonotype came up many times. The J gene is TRBJ1-5, the V gene TRBV6-6; possibly TRBD1 for D (6 bases). Between the trimmed V and J ends, which lost 8 bases and 7 bases, there was a span of 15 bases. The CDR3 spans 13 residues. In germline, CDR1 is MNHNY, CDR2 SVGAGI (reference sequence). CDR3 in amino acids: CASVRGQDQPQHF. CDR3 sequence (DNA): TGTGCCAGCGTGCGGGGGCAGGACCAGCCCCAGCATTTT.

This clonotype was observed at least ten times. V is TRBV20-1 and J is TRBJ2-7; TRBD2 agrees at 7 bases. V trimming: 0 bases; J trimming: 2 bases; junction bases outside the gene matches: 7. The CDR3 is 15 amino acids. Germline CDR1 reads DFQATT; CDR2 reads SNEGSKA (reference sequence). The CDR3 is CSARDVRRGTYEQYF. Here the CDR3 DNA reads TGCAGTGCTAGAGATGTACGGCGGGGGACCTACGAGCAGTACTTC.

This clonotype was counted at least ten times. This rearrangement joins TRBV7-9 to TRBJ2-2; D might be TRBD1 (6 bases). Trimming stripped 5 bases from V and 8 bases from J, with 18 bases between. The CDR3 has 15 amino acids. CDR1 is SEHNR and CDR2 is FQNEAQ in the germline V gene (reference sequence). CDR3 nucleotide sequence: TGTGCCAGCAGCCCAGAGGGGACAAACCTGGGGGAGCTGTTTTTT. Its protein product is CASSPEGTNLGELFF.

This clonotype was picked up many times. The chain recombines TRBV2 with TRBJ2-5, with TRBD2 matching 7 bases. Looked up from germline, CDR1 is SNHLY and CDR2 is FYNNEI. With V trimmed by 6 bases and J by 1 base, 8 bases remained unmatched. This CDR3 contains 15 residues. This CDR3 reads CASSPGLNPQETQYF. As DNA, the CDR3 is TGTGCCAGCAGCCCGGGACTAAACCCCCAAGAGACCCAGTACTTC.

This clonotype was detected ten times or more. This chain joins TRBV6-2 or TRBV6-3 and TRBJ2-1; D not resolved. The germline V gene encodes CDR1 MNHEY and CDR2 SVGEGT. The CDR3 consists of 13 residues. V lost 4 bases to trimming and J lost 6 bases, with 10 bases between them. The CDR3 protein is CASSSPGFNEQFF. The CDR3 region has the DNA TGTGCCAGCAGTTCCCCGGGCTTCAATGAGCAGTTCTTC.

The V gene is TRBV12-3 or TRBV12-4, the J gene TRBJ1-2, with TRBD1 identical over 9 bases. The CDR3 is made up of 14 amino acids. The J segment lost 2 bases and the V segment lost 4 bases, leaving 2 bases of the junction unmatched. The CDR3 loop reads CASSSDRGNYGYTF. In DNA, the CDR3 is TGTGCCAGCAGTTCGGACAGGGGAAACTATGGCTACACCTTC.

This clonotype showed up many times. The rearrangement uses TRBV12-3 or TRBV12-4 and TRBJ1-1; 7 nucleotides line up with TRBD1. With 6 bases clipped from V and 4 bases from J, the junction kept 11 bases outside the gene matches. The CDR3 spans 15 residues. Written as DNA, the CDR3 is TGTGCCAGCAGCCTTAGCCTACAGGGGAGCACTGAAGCTTTCTTT. Its protein product is CASSLSLQGSTEAFF.

This clonotype was counted many times. V usage is TRBV7-9 and J usage is TRBJ2-5; D remains unclear. CDR1 and CDR2 from the germline V gene are SEHNR and FQNEAQ (reference sequence). V was clipped by 1 base and J by 5 bases, with 11 bases between them. This CDR3 is built from 14 residues. The CDR3 nucleotides read TGTGCCAGCAGCTTAGGAGGACCCCCGGAGACCCAGTACTTC. It codes for CASSLGGPPETQYF. The whole variable domain, remainder taken from reference TRBV7-9 and TRBJ2-5, is DTGVSQNPRHKITKRGQNVTFRCDPISEHNRLYWYRQTLGQGPEFLTYFQNEAQLEKSRLLSDRFSAERPKGSFSTLEIQRTEQGDSAMYLCASSLGGPPETQYFGPGTRLLVL.

The V gene is TRBV11-1, the J gene TRBJ2-5; D is unresolved. V was shortened by 2 bases and J by 5 bases, with 9 bases between the two germline ends. Germline CDR1 and CDR2: SGHAT and FQDESV (reference sequence). This CDR3 contains 13 residues. Here the CDR3 DNA reads TGTGCCAGCAGCTTACTGATGGGGGAGACCCAGTACTTC. Its translation: CASSLLMGETQYF.

This clonotype was seen more than once but under ten times. The V call is TRBV9, the J call TRBJ2-3; 7 nucleotides line up with TRBD1. Germline CDR1 reads SGDLS; CDR2 reads YYNGEE. V was clipped by 0 bases and J by 0 bases; unmatched bases: 1. The CDR3 sequence is 15 residues long. In nucleotides, the CDR3 is TGTGCCAGCAGCGTAGGACAGGGAAGCACAGATACGCAGTATTTT. It specifies CASSVGQGSTDTQYF.

This clonotype was recorded at least ten times. This chain connects TRBV12-5 to TRBJ1-6; 7 positions agree with TRBD1. This CDR3 has 14 amino acids. Unmatched junction bases numbered 8, after V lost 1 base and J lost 14 bases. Germline V gene data show CDR1 as LGHNT and CDR2 as FRNRAP. CDR3 DNA sequence: TGTGCTAGTGGTTTGGGGGACAGTGCCCAAACCCTCCACTTT. It yields the protein CASGLGDSAQTLHF.

Ten or more counts support this clonotype. The rearrangement joins TRBV11-2 to TRBJ2-2; 7 nucleotides match TRBD2. The V and J ends lost 5 bases and 2 bases, in that order; junction bases with no gene match: 8. The CDR3 covers 16 residues. Germline V gene sequence: CDR1 SGHAT, CDR2 FQNNGV. Here the CDR3 DNA reads TGTGCCAGCAGCCGCGGGGCGGGGGAAAACACCGGGGAGCTGTTTTTT. Amino acids: CASSRGAGENTGELFF. Drawing the rest from reference TRBV11-2 and TRBJ2-2, the complete variable domain is EAGVAQSPRYKIIEKRQSVAFWCNPISGHATLYWYQQILGQGPKLLIQFQNNGVVDDSQLPKDRFSAERLKGVDSTLKIQPAKLEDSAVYLCASSRGAGENTGELFFGEGSRLTVL.

A note on this clonotype: A much bigger clone sits one base away, suggesting this may be a read error. The chain has TRBV7-3 and TRBJ2-2; unclear D gene. Germline loops: CDR1 SGHTA, CDR2 FQGTGA. This CDR3 is 15 amino acids long. CDR3 nucleotides: TGTGCCCGCAGCTTAACGAAGCTGAACACCGGGGAGCTGTTTTTT. Amino acid sequence: CARSLTKLNTGELFF.